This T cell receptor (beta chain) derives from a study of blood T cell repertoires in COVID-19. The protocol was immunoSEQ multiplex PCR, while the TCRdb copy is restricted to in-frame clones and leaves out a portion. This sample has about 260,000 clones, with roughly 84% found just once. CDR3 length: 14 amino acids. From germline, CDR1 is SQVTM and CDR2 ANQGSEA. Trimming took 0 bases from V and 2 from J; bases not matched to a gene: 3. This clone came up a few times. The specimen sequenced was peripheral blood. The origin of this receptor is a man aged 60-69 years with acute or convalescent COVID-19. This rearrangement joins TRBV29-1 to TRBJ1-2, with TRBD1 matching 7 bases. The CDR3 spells CSVEDRQGNYGYTF. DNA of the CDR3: TGCAGCGTTGAAGATAGACAGGGAAACTATGGCTACACCTTC.